This T cell receptor (beta chain) was sequenced during a study of shared clonotypes between healthy human individuals. On the study more broadly: Two women and a few men aged 18 to 49 served as donors.

Recent acute infections and vaccinations were absent in the healthy HIV-negative adult donors. CD4+ cells underwent separation, giving CD45RA+ naive and CD45RA-negative memory subsets. CDR3 length equals 14 residues. Trimming cost V 5 bases and J 4 bases, with 15 bases left between them. The germline V gene has CDR1 SGHAT and CDR2 FQNNGV. Assay: immunoSEQ multiplex PCR; the TCRdb copy retains only in-frame clones and omits some. Of roughly 1,500,000 clones listed, 95% to 99% are singletons. This TCR was sampled from a man aged 25-40 years in good health. Sequenced: naive CD4+ T cells sorted from blood. Subset meaning: CD45RA+ positively selected. V usage is TRBV11-2 and J usage is TRBJ2-7; D gene unclear. CDR3 residues: CASSQRVQDYEQYF. The CDR3, as DNA: TGTGCCAGCAGCCAACGAGTTCAGGATTACGAGCAGTACTTC. Filled out from reference TRBV11-2 and TRBJ2-7, the complete variable domain reads EAGVAQSPRYKIIEKRQSVAFWCNPISGHATLYWYQQILGQGPKLLIQFQNNGVVDDSQLPKDRFSAERLKGVDSTLKIQPAKLEDSAVYLCASSQRVQDYEQYFGPGTRLTVT.